This T cell receptor (beta chain) originates from a study of graft-versus-host responses after intestinal transplantation. Study observations and caveats: High graft-versus-host to host-versus-graft clonal ratios were seen in allografts of patients with graft-donor T cell macrochimerism. GvH clones were found in recipient marrow; some appeared first in ileum or blood. Researchers found peak circulating GvH clone levels linked to early post-transplant HvG declines.

On this clone itself: The antigen remains undetermined.

TCRdb keeps only in-frame clones here, not all; method: immunoSEQ multiplex PCR. This table has some 110,000 clones, 90% to 95% appearing once. The TCR was taken from a human donor who was the organ donor for an intestinal transplant. The sample in question was unstimulated CD8+ T cells sorted from spleen or lymph node cells, obtained before transplant.

CDR3 in DNA: TGTGCCAGCAGCGCCAACCCCAGGGGGCCGCGGACTGAAGCTTTCTTT. This translates into CASSANPRGPRTEAFF. The rearrangement links TRBV2 to TRBJ1-1; 8 nucleotides match TRBD1. CDR1 SNHLY and CDR2 FYNNEI come from the germline V gene. Trimming removed 6 bases from V and 5 bases from J; junction bases left unmatched: 14. The CDR3 extends over 16 amino acids.